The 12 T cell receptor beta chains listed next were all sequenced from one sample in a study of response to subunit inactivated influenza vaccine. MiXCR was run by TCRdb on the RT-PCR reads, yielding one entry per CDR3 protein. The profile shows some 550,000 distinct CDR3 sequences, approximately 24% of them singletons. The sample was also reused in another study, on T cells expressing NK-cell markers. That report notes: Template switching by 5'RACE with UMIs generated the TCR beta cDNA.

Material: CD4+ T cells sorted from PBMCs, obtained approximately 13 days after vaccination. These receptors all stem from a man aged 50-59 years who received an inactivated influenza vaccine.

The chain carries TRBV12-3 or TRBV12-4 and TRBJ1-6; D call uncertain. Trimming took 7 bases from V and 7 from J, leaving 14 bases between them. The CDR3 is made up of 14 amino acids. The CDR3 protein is CASTIGLSNSPLHF. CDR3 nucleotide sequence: TGTGCCAGCACCATTGGACTGTCGAATTCACCCCTCCACTTT.

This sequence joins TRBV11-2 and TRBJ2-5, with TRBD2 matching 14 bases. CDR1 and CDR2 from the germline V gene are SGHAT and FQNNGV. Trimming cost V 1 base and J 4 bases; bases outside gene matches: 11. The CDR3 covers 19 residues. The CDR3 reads CASSLGDRGLAGALETQYF. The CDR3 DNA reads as TGTGCCAGCAGCTTAGGCGACAGGGGACTAGCGGGAGCGCTAGAGACCCAGTACTTC.

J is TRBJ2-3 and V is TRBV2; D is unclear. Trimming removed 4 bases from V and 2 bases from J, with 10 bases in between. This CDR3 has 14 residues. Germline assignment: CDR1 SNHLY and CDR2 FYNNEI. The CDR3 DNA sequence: TGTGCCAGCAGTGTCCAACAGTACACAGATACGCAGTATTTT. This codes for CASSVQQYTDTQYF.

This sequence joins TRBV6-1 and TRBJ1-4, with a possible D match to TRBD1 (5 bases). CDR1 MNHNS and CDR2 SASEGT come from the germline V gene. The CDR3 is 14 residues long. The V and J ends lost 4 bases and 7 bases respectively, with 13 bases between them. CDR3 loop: CASSVSGQFEKLFF. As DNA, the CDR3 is TGTGCCAGCAGTGTCTCCGGACAATTTGAAAAACTGTTTTTT.

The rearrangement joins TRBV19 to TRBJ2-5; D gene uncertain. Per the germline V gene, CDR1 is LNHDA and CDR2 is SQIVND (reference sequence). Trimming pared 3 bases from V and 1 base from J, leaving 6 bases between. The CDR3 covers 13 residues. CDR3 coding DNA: TGTGCCAGTAGTATCCAGTCCCAAGAGACCCAGTACTTC. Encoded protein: CASSIQSQETQYF.

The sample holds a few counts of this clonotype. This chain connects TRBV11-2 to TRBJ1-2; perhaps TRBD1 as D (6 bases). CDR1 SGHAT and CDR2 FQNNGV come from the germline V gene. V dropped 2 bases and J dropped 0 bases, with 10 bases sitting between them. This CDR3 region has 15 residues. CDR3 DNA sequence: TGTGCCAGCAGCTTATTACCAGGGGCTAACTATGGCTACACCTTC. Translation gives CASSLLPGANYGYTF.

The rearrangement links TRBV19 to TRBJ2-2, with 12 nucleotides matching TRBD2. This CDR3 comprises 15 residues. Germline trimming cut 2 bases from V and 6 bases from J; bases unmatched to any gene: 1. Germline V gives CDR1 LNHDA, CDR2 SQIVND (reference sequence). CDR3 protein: CASSILAGGSGELFF. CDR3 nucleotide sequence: TGTGCCAGTAGTATACTAGCGGGGGGGTCCGGGGAGCTGTTTTTT.

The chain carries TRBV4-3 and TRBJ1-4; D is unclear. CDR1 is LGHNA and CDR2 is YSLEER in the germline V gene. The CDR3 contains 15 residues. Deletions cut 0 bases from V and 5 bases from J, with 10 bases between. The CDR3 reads CASSQDLVSNEKLFF. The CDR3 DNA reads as TGCGCCAGCAGCCAAGATCTGGTCTCAAATGAAAAACTGTTTTTT.

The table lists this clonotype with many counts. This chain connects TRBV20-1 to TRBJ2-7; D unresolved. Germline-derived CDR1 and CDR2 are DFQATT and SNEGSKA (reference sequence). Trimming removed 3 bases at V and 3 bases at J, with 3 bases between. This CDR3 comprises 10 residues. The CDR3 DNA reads TGCAGTGCTAGTCGCTACGAGCAGTACTTC. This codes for CSASRYEQYF.

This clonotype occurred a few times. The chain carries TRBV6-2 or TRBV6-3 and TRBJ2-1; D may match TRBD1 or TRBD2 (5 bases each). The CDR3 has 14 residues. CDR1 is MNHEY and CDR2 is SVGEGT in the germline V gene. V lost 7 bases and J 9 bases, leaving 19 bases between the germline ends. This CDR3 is CASTNEMGVGEQFF. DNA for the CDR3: TGTGCCAGCACCAATGAAATGGGGGTGGGTGAGCAGTTCTTC.

CDR3 protein: CASSAGTTYF. For the CDR3, the DNA is TGTGCCAGCAGTGCCGGGACCACCTATTTT. The chain links TRBV6-1 to TRBJ2-3; the D gene could be TRBD1 or TRBD2 (5 bases each). V was trimmed by 4 bases and J by 15 bases, leaving 11 bases between them. The CDR3 has 10 amino acids. The germline CDR1 and CDR2 sequences are MNHNS and SASEGT.

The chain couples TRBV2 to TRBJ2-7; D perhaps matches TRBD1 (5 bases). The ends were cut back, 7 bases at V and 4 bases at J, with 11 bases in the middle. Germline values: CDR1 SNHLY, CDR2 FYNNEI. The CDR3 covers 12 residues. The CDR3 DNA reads TGTGCCAGCACCATAGGGGTGTACGAGCAGTACTTC. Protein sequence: CASTIGVYEQYF.